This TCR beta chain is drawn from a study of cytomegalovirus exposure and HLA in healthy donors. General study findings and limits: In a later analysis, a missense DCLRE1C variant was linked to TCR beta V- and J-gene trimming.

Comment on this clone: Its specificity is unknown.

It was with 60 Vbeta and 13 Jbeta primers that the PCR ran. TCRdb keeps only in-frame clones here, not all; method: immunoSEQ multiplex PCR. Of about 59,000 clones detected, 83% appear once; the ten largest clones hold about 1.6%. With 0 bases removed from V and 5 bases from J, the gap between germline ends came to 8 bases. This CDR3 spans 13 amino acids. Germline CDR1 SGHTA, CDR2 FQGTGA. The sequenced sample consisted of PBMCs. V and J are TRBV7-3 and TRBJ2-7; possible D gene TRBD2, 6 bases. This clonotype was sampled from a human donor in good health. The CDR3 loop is CASSLTEGHEQYF. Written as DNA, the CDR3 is TGTGCCAGCAGCTTAACGGAGGGCCACGAGCAGTACTTC.